This entry concerns a single T cell receptor (beta chain). As yet, its antigen is unknown. CDR1 and CDR2 from the germline V gene are LNHDA and SQIVND (reference sequence). Losses at the gene ends were 4 bases for V and 5 bases for J; bases not matched to a gene: 6. This CDR3 has 16 amino acids. The data were obtained in a study of cytomegalovirus exposure and HLA in healthy donors. Study in general: Earlier sequencing of approximately 180 million T cells yielded around 100 million unique TCR beta sequences. Study results and limitations: Later on, an analysis tied some 17,000 TCR beta sequences to HLA alleles at 0.05 false discovery rate. V- and J-gene trimming of TCR beta was linked (in a later analysis) to a missense DCLRE1C variant. The authors listed approximately 150 TCR beta chains as cytomegalovirus-associated.

This PCR relied on a set of 60 Vbeta primers and 13 Jbeta primers. The method was immunoSEQ multiplex PCR; TCRdb's version includes in-frame clones alone and lacks a portion of them. Here the sample spans about 140,000 clones, 60% to 80% being singletons. The sequence came from a woman in her forties in good health and CMV-seronegative. The genes are TRBV19 and TRBJ2-3; 13 bases map to TRBD2. Sequencing was performed on PBMCs. The CDR3, as DNA: TGTGCCAGTAGTACGACTAGCGGGAGGAAGAGAGATACGCAGTATTTT. It translates to CASSTTSGRKRDTQYF.